Each of the 6 T cell receptor beta chains below was sequenced from the same sample in a study of blood T cell repertoires in COVID-19. Only in-frame clones appear in the TCRdb table, and some are missing; sequencing was by immunoSEQ multiplex PCR. There are about 130,000 clones in the sample; about 80% occur only once, and 3.5% to 4% lies in the top ten. Input material: peripheral blood. The receptor set was obtained from a woman aged 50 to 60 with acute or convalescent COVID-19.

Details on this clone: At one end the junction does not follow the germline gene, possibly because of a read error. The chain carries TRBV10-1 and TRBJ2-3, with TRBD2 matching 11 bases. Germline V lookup: CDR1 WNHNN, CDR2 SYGVQD (reference sequence). This CDR3 contains 15 residues. CDR3 nucleotide sequence: TGCGCCAGCAGTGAGCCTAGCGGGGGGACAGGTACGCAGTATTTT. Protein: CASSEPSGGTGTQYF.

V usage is TRBV2 and J usage is TRBJ2-7; tentative D call: TRBD1 (6 bases). CDR3 length equals 15 residues. V lost 6 bases to trimming and J lost 4 bases, with 19 bases between them. CDR1 and CDR2 from the germline V gene are SNHLY and FYNNEI. The CDR3 nucleotides are TGTGCCAGCAGGGGGTTACCAACCGACAGGTACGAGCAGTACTTC. It translates to CASRGLPTDRYEQYF.

The chain is built from TRBV7-9 and TRBJ1-2; possible D gene TRBD1, 5 bases. The germline V gene encodes CDR1 SEHNR and CDR2 FQNEAQ (reference sequence). CDR3 length: 14 residues. Trimming left V 7 bases short and J 6 bases short, with 18 bases between. In DNA, the CDR3 is TGTGCCAGCACCCGTGGGGAGGGGAGTGATGGCTACACCTTC. Translation: CASTRGEGSDGYTF.

The sample holds a few counts of this clone. The chain recombines TRBV11-2 with TRBJ2-1; 8 nucleotides match TRBD2. Trimming cost V 5 bases and J 5 bases; bases outside gene matches: 11. Per germline, CDR1 SGHAT and CDR2 FQNNGV. The CDR3 contains 16 residues. The CDR3 sequence is CASSPTSGGKNNEQFF. In DNA form, the CDR3 reads TGTGCCAGCAGCCCTACCTCGGGGGGGAAGAACAATGAGCAGTTCTTC. Looking up the rest from reference TRBV11-2 and TRBJ2-1 gives the full variable domain: EAGVAQSPRYKIIEKRQSVAFWCNPISGHATLYWYQQILGQGPKLLIQFQNNGVVDDSQLPKDRFSAERLKGVDSTLKIQPAKLEDSAVYLCASSPTSGGKNNEQFFGPGTRLTVL.

The chain joins TRBV5-1 to TRBJ2-6; 9 bases align to TRBD1. The V gene end was trimmed by 4 bases and the J gene end by 2 bases; junction bases not matched to a gene: 7. Germline lookup yields CDR1 SGHRS and CDR2 YFSETQ. The CDR3 contains 17 residues. CDR3 loop: CASSTGTGNPGANVLTF. CDR3 bases: TGCGCCAGCAGCACAGGGACAGGGAACCCTGGGGCCAACGTCCTGACTTTC.

V usage is TRBV4-2 and J usage is TRBJ2-5; 10 bases agree with TRBD2. The CDR3 extends over 17 amino acids. CDR1 LGHNA and CDR2 YNFKEQ come from the germline V gene. Trimming cost V 0 bases and J 5 bases; bases outside gene matches: 9. The DNA of the CDR3 is TGTGCCAGCAGCCAAGATATAAGCGGGAGGGCCCTGGAGACCCAGTACTTC. Translating it yields CASSQDISGRALETQYF.